Following are 2 T cell receptor beta chains from one sample sequenced in a study of T-cell memory formation after mild COVID-19. A single record per CDR3 protein comes from TCRdb applying MiXCR to the 5' RACE reads. The table lists over 95,000 distinct CDR3 sequences, about a fifth of them singletons. Sample: PBMCs or a T cell subset sorted from them (not recorded which). These receptors were taken from a man between 18 and 29 years old who had mild COVID-19 (a few samples of this study predate the infection). Cell type and time point are not known.

The chain is built from TRBV7-9 and TRBJ1-2; unclear D gene. Germline CDR1 SEHNR, CDR2 FQNEAQ (reference sequence). The CDR3 length is 13 residues. Trimming pared 5 bases from V and 7 bases from J, leaving 14 bases between. In nucleotides, the CDR3 is TGTGCCAGCAGCCTACCGGGAGAGGCTGGCTACACCTTC. Its translation is CASSLPGEAGYTF.

In this sample, this clonotype turned up many times. The chain recombines TRBV23-1 with TRBJ1-5; D call uncertain. TRBV23-1 is annotated as an ORF whose role is uncertain. The V end lost 3 bases, the J end lost 2 bases, and 14 bases lay between the germline ends. The length of the CDR3 is 16 residues. The chain's CDR3 is CASSHLDRRGNQPQHF. The CDR3 DNA is TGCGCCAGCAGTCACCTGGACCGGAGGGGCAATCAGCCCCAGCATTTT.